This T cell receptor (beta chain) was recovered during a study of T cell responses to AZD1222 COVID-19 vaccine. General study findings and limits: Repertoire sampling was restricted to post-peak T cell response timepoints. Compared with day 0, the breadth and depth of the Spike-specific TCR repertoire rose significantly after two doses of AZD1222.

As concerns this clone: The antigen is undetermined.

TCRdb's copy holds only in-frame clones and misses some; the assay was immunoSEQ multiplex PCR. The sample has some 150,000 clones, approximately 88% seen once. The TCR originated in an adult in good health. The source was peripheral blood, collected on day 0 of AZD1222 vaccination.

The CDR3 DNA sequence: TGTGCCAGCAGGGTTCAGGGGGCCCACGAGCAGTACTTC. Translated: CASRVQGAHEQYF. The V and J genes are TRBV28 and TRBJ2-7; 8 nucleotides agree with TRBD1. There are 13 residues in the CDR3. The V and J ends lost 6 bases and 5 bases, in that order; junction bases with no gene match: 6. Germline V gives CDR1 MDHEN, CDR2 SYDVKM.